This TCR beta chain originates from a study of cytomegalovirus exposure and HLA in healthy donors. Study-wide findings and caveats: The authors listed roughly 150 TCR beta chains as cytomegalovirus-associated. It was reported that the classifier diagnosed cytomegalovirus status with high specificity and sensitivity in both the original and validation cohorts.

Assay: immunoSEQ multiplex PCR; the TCRdb copy retains only in-frame clones and omits some. The sample holds 100,000 or so clones, around 87% seen once. An approximately 120-subject validation cohort, separate from the roughly 700-subject first cohort, supplied the donors. As for this clone: The target antigen is unknown.

Germline CDR1 and CDR2: KGHSH and LQKENI. The CDR3 length is 16 residues. V dropped 4 bases and J dropped 7; count of bases not matched to a gene: 12. The chain joins TRBV18 to TRBJ1-2, with 10 bases aligning to TRBD1. The material sequenced was PBMCs. This receptor was identified in a woman aged 18-30 years in good health and CMV-seropositive. The CDR3 coding sequence is TGTGCCAGCTCACTACAGACAGGGGGCGACTTATTTGGCTACACCTTC. Its protein is CASSLQTGGDLFGYTF.